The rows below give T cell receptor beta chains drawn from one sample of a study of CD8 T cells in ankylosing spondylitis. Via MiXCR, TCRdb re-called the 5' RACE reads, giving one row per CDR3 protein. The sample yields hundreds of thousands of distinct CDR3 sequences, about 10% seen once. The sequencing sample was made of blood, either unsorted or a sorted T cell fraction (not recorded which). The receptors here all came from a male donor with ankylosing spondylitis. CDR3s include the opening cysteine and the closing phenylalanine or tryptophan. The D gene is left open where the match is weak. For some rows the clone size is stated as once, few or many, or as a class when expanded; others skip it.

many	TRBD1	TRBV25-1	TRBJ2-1	CASSVVGQGEQFF	TGTGCCAGCAGTGTAGTGGGACAGGGTGAGCAGTTCTTC
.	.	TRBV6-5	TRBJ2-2	CASSYPRGWDSRPGELFF	TGTGCCAGCAGTTACCCGAGGGGGTGGGACTCCCGGCCCGGGGAGCTGTTTTTT
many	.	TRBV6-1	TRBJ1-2	CASLSMGGYGYTF	TGTGCCAGCCTGAGCATGGGCGGCTATGGCTACACCTTC
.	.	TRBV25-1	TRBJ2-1	CATTGTSYNEQFF	TGTGCCACCACAGGTACTTCCTACAATGAGCAGTTCTTC
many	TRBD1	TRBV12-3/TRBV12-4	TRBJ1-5	CASSLAGGYNQPQHF	TGTGCCAGCAGCTTAGCAGGGGGCTACAATCAGCCCCAGCATTTT
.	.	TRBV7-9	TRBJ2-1	CASSLVHQDNEQFF	TGTGCCAGCAGCTTAGTGCACCAAGACAATGAGCAGTTCTTC
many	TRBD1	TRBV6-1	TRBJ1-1	CASSARQGYTEAFF	TGTGCCAGCAGTGCGCGACAGGGGTACACTGAAGCTTTCTTT
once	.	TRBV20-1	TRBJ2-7	CSAREGSGTSPYEQYF	TGCAGTGCTAGAGAGGGATCCGGGACAAGTCCCTACGAGCAGTACTTC
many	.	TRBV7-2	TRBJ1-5	CASSLERYQPQHF	TGTGCCAGCAGCTTAGAGCGGTATCAGCCCCAGCATTTT
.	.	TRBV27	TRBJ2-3	CASSLPGASTDTQYF	TGTGCCAGCAGTTTACCTGGTGCCAGCACAGATACGCAGTATTTT
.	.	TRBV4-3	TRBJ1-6	CASSQERVSNNSPLHF	TGCGCCAGCAGCCAGGAGAGGGTTTCTAATAATTCACCCCTCCACTTT
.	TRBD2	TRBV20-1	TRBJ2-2	CSARKLAGGPGELFF	TGCAGTGCTAGGAAACTAGCGGGAGGCCCCGGGGAGCTGTTTTTT
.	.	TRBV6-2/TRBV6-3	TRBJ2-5	CASSPWLGRETQYF	TGTGCCAGCAGCCCTTGGCTGGGACGAGAGACCCAGTACTTC
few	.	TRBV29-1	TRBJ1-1	CSVLWKGGTEAFF	TGCAGCGTCCTCTGGAAAGGCGGGACTGAAGCTTTCTTT
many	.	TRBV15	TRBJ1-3	CATSRDRDRGLNTIYF	TGTGCCACCAGCAGAGATCGAGACAGAGGTTTAAACACCATATATTTT
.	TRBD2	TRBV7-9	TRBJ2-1	CASSFQNNGRPLF	TGTGCCAGCAGCTTTCAAAACAACGGGAGGCCCCTCTTC
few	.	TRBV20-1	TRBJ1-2	CSAPPGSGYGYTF	TGCAGTGCTCCTCCGGGGTCGGGCTATGGCTACACCTTC
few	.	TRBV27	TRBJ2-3	CASGEMQRTDTQYF	TGTGCCAGCGGGGAGATGCAGCGCACAGATACGCAGTATTTT
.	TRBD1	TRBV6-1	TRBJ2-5	CASSRTGSEETQYF	TGTGCCAGCAGTAGGACAGGGTCGGAAGAGACCCAGTACTTC
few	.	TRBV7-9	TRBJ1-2	CASSPSNTGIYGYTF	TGTGCCAGCAGTCCTAGCAATACAGGGATCTATGGCTACACCTTC
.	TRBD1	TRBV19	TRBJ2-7	CASSSRAGQGFEQYF	TGTGCCAGTAGTTCCAGAGCGGGACAGGGGTTCGAGCAGTACTTC
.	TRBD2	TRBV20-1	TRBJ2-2	CSARDVTSGTGELFF	TGCAGTGCCAGAGACGTGACTAGCGGCACCGGGGAGCTGTTTTTT
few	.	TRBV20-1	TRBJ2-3	CSARGGGPYLAQYF	TGCAGCGCTAGGGGAGGGGGGCCTTATTTGGCGCAGTATTTT
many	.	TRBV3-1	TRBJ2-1	CASSQDRGTNLDGEQFF	TGTGCCAGCAGCCAAGATAGGGGGACTAACCTGGATGGTGAGCAGTTCTTC
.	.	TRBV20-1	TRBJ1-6	CSASLRSSYNSPLHF	TGCAGTGCCTCGCTGAGGAGCTCCTATAATTCACCCCTCCACTTT
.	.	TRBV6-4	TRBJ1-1	CASSDSGKNTEAFF	TGTGCCAGCAGTGACTCAGGGAAGAACACTGAAGCTTTCTTT
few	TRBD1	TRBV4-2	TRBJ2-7	CASSQDWKGAGEQYF	TGTGCCAGCAGCCAAGATTGGAAGGGGGCAGGCGAGCAGTACTTC
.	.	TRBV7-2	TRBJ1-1	CASSPNRVTEAFF	TGTGCCAGCAGCCCGAACAGGGTCACTGAAGCTTTCTTT
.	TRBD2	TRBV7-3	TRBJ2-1	CASSLRAGGYSNEQFF	TGTGCCAGCAGCTTAAGAGCGGGGGGGTACTCCAATGAGCAGTTCTTC
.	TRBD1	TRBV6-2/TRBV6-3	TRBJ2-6	CASRRQGRVSGANVLTF	TGTGCCAGCAGACGACAGGGGCGTGTTTCCGGGGCCAACGTCCTGACTTTC
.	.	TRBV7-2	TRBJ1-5	CASSQVGGRSNQPQHF	TGTGCCAGCAGCCAAGTGGGGGGACGAAGCAATCAGCCCCAGCATTTT
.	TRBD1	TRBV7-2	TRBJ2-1	CASSLSDRAYNEQFF	TGTGCCAGCAGCTTATCAGACAGGGCCTACAATGAGCAGTTCTTC
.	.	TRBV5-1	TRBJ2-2	CASNRDTTSTGELFF	TGCGCCAGCAACCGGGACACAACCTCCACCGGGGAGCTGTTTTTT
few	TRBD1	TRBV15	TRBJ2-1	CATSRGRTGGWEQFF	TGTGCCACCAGCAGAGGAAGGACAGGGGGATGGGAGCAGTTCTTC
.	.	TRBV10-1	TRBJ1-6	CASSASRPGSSYNSPLHF	TGCGCCAGCAGTGCTTCCCGGCCGGGTAGCTCCTATAATTCACCCCTCCACTTT
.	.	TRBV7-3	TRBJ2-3	CASSSRVGVF	TGTGCCAGCAGCTCACGAGTGGGGGTCTTT
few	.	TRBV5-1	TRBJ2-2	CASSLGRRGNTGELFF	TGCGCCAGCAGCTTGGGACGGAGGGGGAACACCGGGGAGCTGTTTTTT
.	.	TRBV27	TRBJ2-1	CASSLVRSHNEQFF	TGTGCCAGCAGTTTAGTGCGGAGCCACAATGAGCAGTTCTTC
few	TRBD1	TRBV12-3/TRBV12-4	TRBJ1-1	CASTYRGMNTEAFF	TGTGCCAGCACCTACAGGGGGATGAACACTGAAGCTTTCTTT
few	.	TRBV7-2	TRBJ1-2	CASSWPREGYGYTF	TGTGCCAGCAGCTGGCCGCGGGAGGGCTATGGCTACACCTTC
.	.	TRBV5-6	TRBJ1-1	CASSFTTGGGTEAFF	TGTGCCAGCAGCTTTACCACCGGGGGAGGCACTGAAGCTTTCTTT
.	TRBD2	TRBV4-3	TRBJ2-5	CASSQKAGAQQETQYF	TGCGCCAGCAGCCAAAAAGCGGGAGCTCAGCAAGAGACCCAGTACTTC
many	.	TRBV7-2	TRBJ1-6	CASSLGFQGPLHF	TGTGCCAGCAGCTTAGGTTTTCAGGGACCCCTCCACTTT
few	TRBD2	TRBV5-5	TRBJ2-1	CASGIAGTYNEQFF	TGTGCCAGCGGAATAGCGGGGACTTACAATGAGCAGTTCTTC
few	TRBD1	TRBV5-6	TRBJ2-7	CASSLGLGQGPAGEQYF	TGTGCCAGCAGCTTGGGTTTGGGACAGGGGCCCGCGGGCGAGCAGTACTTC
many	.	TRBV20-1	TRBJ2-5	CSARTRHQETQYF	TGCAGTGCTAGGACTAGACACCAAGAGACCCAGTACTTC
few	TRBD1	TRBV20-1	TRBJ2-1	CRWGQSYNEQFF	TGCAGGTGGGGACAGTCCTACAATGAGCAGTTCTTC
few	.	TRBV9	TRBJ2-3	CASSPGVWGTDTQYF	TGTGCCAGCTCTCCCGGGGTATGGGGCACAGATACGCAGTATTTT
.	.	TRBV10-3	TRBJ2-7	CATARVGTEQYF	TGTGCCACCGCGCGGGTTGGGACCGAGCAGTACTTC
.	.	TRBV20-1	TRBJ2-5	CSARDGKRREETQYF	TGCAGTGCTAGAGATGGGAAGCGGAGGGAAGAGACCCAGTACTTC
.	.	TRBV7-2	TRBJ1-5	CASSPTLLQYQPQHF	TGTGCCAGCAGCCCAACCCTGTTGCAGTATCAGCCCCAGCATTTT
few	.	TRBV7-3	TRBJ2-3	CASSLPMHTQYF	TGTGCCAGCAGCTTACCGATGCATACGCAGTATTTT
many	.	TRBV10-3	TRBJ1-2	CAISEVVGYTF	TGTGCCATCAGTGAAGTTGTGGGCTACACCTTC
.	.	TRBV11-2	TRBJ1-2	CASSLVPADYGYTF	TGTGCCAGCAGCTTAGTTCCCGCCGACTATGGCTACACCTTC
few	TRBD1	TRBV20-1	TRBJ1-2	CSARWGQGAYGYTF	TGCAGTGCTAGATGGGGACAGGGGGCGTATGGCTACACCTTC
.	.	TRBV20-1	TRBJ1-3	CSAFFDRRYTIYF	TGCAGTGCTTTTTTCGACAGGAGGTACACCATATATTTT
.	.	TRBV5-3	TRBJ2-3	CALSLEGASDTQYF	TGTGCCCTAAGCTTGGAGGGGGCCTCAGATACGCAGTATTTT